This T cell receptor (beta chain) was sequenced for a study of T cells in Graves' hyperthyroidism and ophthalmopathy. Findings and limits, study-wide: Most clonotypes that expanded in the thyroid above 0.001 also showed up in blood.

Deletions cut 6 bases from V and 3 bases from J, with 20 bases between. CDR1 and CDR2 (germline): SQVTM, ANQGSEA. The CDR3 consists of 15 residues. For this clonotype: The antigen is undetermined.

Patients with uncontrolled infections, other autoimmune diseases, pregnancy or lactation were excluded. It was 8 to 10 ml of fresh peripheral blood that supplied the PBMCs. TCR beta CDR3 sequences were amplified from RNA transcripts. Carried out on the TCR CDR3, a first-round RT-PCR used the HTBI primer set. A single record per CDR3 protein comes from TCRdb applying MiXCR to the multiplex PCR reads. Of around 690,000 distinct CDR3 sequences listed, approximately 15% are singletons. The chain is built from TRBV29-1 and TRBJ1-2, with D tentatively TRBD1 (6 bases). The material sequenced was blood. The clonotype originates from a man aged 45-60 years with Graves' hyperthyroidism. The CDR3 here is CSVGSVGASDYGYTF. The CDR3 DNA follows: TGCAGCGTGGGATCCGTGGGGGCCAGCGACTATGGCTACACCTTC.